The clone carrying this T cell receptor beta chain has only a few counts. Its matching antigen is unknown. Sequencing used immunoSEQ multiplex PCR; TCRdb keeps in-frame clones, though not all of them. The sample consists of 50,000 to 75,000 clones, over 70% of them appearing once. The data are from a study of a mutant IDH1 vaccine in newly diagnosed glioma. Study overall: Therapy received beforehand was radiotherapy, temozolomide, or both, with most patients given both. Regarding the study as a whole: The vaccine induced immune responses, and these occurred in about 95% of patients.

Described time point: week 11, during vaccination. With topical imiquimod, each dose of the vaccine consisted of 300 ug of mutant IDH1 20-mer peptide. Germline trimming cut 8 bases from V and 6 bases from J; bases unmatched to any gene: 8. CDR3 length: 13 residues. Looked up from germline, CDR1 is MNHEY and CDR2 is SVGAGI. This sequence joins TRBV6-5 and TRBJ1-1; TRBD1 aligns across 8 bases. The sample was PBMCs, taken from a glioma patient whose treatment included an IDH1 peptide vaccine. The receptor comes from a middle-aged man with glioma. The CDR3 bases are TGTGCCAGCCGCAGGGGGCGCGTGGCTGAAGCTTTCTTT. Encoded protein: CASRRGRVAEAFF.